This T cell receptor (beta chain) was documented in a study of blood T cell repertoires in COVID-19. Looking at the study overall: COVID-19 samples from acute and convalescent phases originated in the United States, Italy and Spain.

Germline V gene lookup returns CDR1 LNHDA and CDR2 SQIVND (reference sequence). CDR3 size: 13 residues. V gave up 5 bases and J gave up 4 bases; unmatched junction bases: 3. In the authors' methods: Quantification of nucleated cells was approximated via reference gene primer amplification. Sequencing used immunoSEQ multiplex PCR; TCRdb keeps in-frame clones, though not all of them. V and J calls and clone size are as listed in that table; D and trimming were resolved from the DNA. The table has approximately 80,000 clones, about nine tenths seen once. The specimen was peripheral blood. The chain joins TRBV19 to TRBJ1-1; 8 bases match TRBD1. This TCR derives from a woman aged 50 to 60 in a cohort sampled during active COVID-19. The CDR3: CASSSTGGTEAFF. Written as DNA, the CDR3 is TGTGCCAGTAGTTCAACAGGGGGCACTGAAGCTTTCTTT.